These 28 T cell receptor beta chains originate from one sample sequenced in a study of shared clonotypes between healthy human individuals. TCRdb's table, derived via immunoSEQ multiplex PCR, lists solely in-frame clones and lacks some. The table lists about 2.1 million clones, 85% to 95% of them singletons. Selected positively for CCR7 and CD45RO-negative, naive CD8 cells excluded terminally differentiated effector memory CD45RA+ cells. Sequenced input: naive CD8+ T cells from PBMCs. The origin of the receptors is a man aged 18 to 29 in good health. Some clones in this sample may be carry-over from other donors' samples.

The chain combines TRBV6-1 with TRBJ2-2, with 11 bases that match TRBD1. The germline V gene has CDR1 MNHNS and CDR2 SASEGT. The CDR3 is 14 amino acids. The ends lost 7 bases at V and 6 bases at J; junction bases unmatched: 4. CDR3 bases: TGTGCCAGCACCGGGACAGGGGGGCCCGGGGAGCTGTTTTTT. This sequence encodes CASTGTGGPGELFF.

CDR3 coding DNA: TGTGCCAGCAGCCCCAATGGGGACGAGCAGTACTTC. It specifies CASSPNGDEQYF. The V call is TRBV9, the J call TRBJ2-7; no reliable D call. This CDR3 has 12 residues. V lost 4 bases and J lost 5, with 10 bases in between. The V gene's germline CDR1 is SGDLS and CDR2 YYNGEE.

In this sample, this clone turned up once. The gene calls are TRBV28 and TRBJ2-7; 8 bases are shared with TRBD1. The CDR3 runs to 14 residues. The germline V gene has CDR1 MDHEN and CDR2 SYDVKM. V was pared by 9 bases and J by 7 bases, with 14 bases of the junction left unmatched. The chain's CDR3 is CASSNRGWSLEQYF. CDR3 bases: TGTGCCAGTTCGAACAGGGGGTGGTCGTTGGAGCAGTACTTC.

The rearrangement joins TRBV18 to TRBJ2-7; no definite D call. Germline assignment: CDR1 KGHSH and CDR2 LQKENI. The CDR3 length is 13 residues. V lost 2 bases and J 1 base, leaving 6 bases between the germline ends. The CDR3 is CASSPGLSYEQYF. DNA for the CDR3: TGTGCCAGCTCACCAGGGTTGTCCTACGAGCAGTACTTC.

The rearrangement uses TRBV27 and TRBJ2-7; maybe TRBD1 (5 bases). Germline-derived CDR1 and CDR2 are MNHEY and SMNVEV (reference sequence). Deletions cut 5 bases from V and 5 bases from J, with 19 bases between. The CDR3 runs 15 residues. In nucleotides, the CDR3 is TGTGCCAGCAGTCCATGGGGTATAAGGGGTCACGAGCAGTACTTC. This translates into CASSPWGIRGHEQYF.

The chain uses TRBV5-1 and TRBJ1-2; the D gene is possibly TRBD1 (6 bases). V was cut by 2 bases and J by 1 base, with 12 bases left in between. The CDR3 contains 15 residues. CDR1 is SGHRS and CDR2 is YFSETQ in the germline V gene. The CDR3 reads CASSLHRVDNYGYTF. Written as DNA, the CDR3 is TGCGCCAGCAGCTTACACAGGGTGGATAACTATGGCTACACCTTC.

The chain couples TRBV15 to TRBJ1-1, with 10 positions matching TRBD1. The germline gives CDR1 LNHNV, CDR2 YYDKDF (reference sequence). V lost 5 bases and J lost 1; bases outside the gene matches: 4. This CDR3 is built from 15 residues. The CDR3 sequence: CATSAWDRGNTEAFF. The CDR3 DNA reads TGTGCCACCAGCGCCTGGGACAGGGGGAACACTGAAGCTTTCTTT.

The chain combines TRBV10-3 with TRBJ2-3; 14 bases match TRBD2. Germline V gene data show CDR1 as ENHRY and CDR2 as SYGVKD. The CDR3 consists of 16 residues. V was pared by 4 bases and J by 3 bases, with 3 bases of the junction left unmatched. The CDR3 sequence is CAISGGLAGETDTQYF. Written as DNA, the CDR3 is TGTGCCATCAGTGGGGGACTAGCGGGGGAAACAGATACGCAGTATTTT.

The genes are TRBV7-9 and TRBJ1-3; D gene ambiguous. Germline V lookup: CDR1 SEHNR, CDR2 FQNEAQ (reference sequence). The V and J ends lost 5 bases and 1 base respectively, with 9 bases between them. CDR3 length: 14 amino acids. The CDR3 region is CASSPGISGNTIYF. In DNA form, the CDR3 reads TGTGCCAGCAGCCCAGGTATATCTGGAAACACCATATATTTT. Drawing the rest from reference TRBV7-9 and TRBJ1-3, the complete variable domain is DTGVSQNPRHKITKRGQNVTFRCDPISEHNRLYWYRQTLGQGPEFLTYFQNEAQLEKSRLLSDRFSAERPKGSFSTLEIQRTEQGDSAMYLCASSPGISGNTIYFGEGSWLTVV.

This chain joins TRBV27 and TRBJ2-3, with D uncertain. CDR3 length equals 16 residues. Per the germline V gene, CDR1 is MNHEY and CDR2 is SMNVEV (reference sequence). Trimming shortened V by 5 bases and J by 2 bases, and 17 bases separated the two germline ends. This CDR3 is CASSPTDGIPTDTQYF. In DNA form, the CDR3 reads TGTGCCAGCAGTCCCACGGACGGAATCCCCACAGATACGCAGTATTTT.

The rearrangement uses TRBV11-2 and TRBJ1-1; a weak D match, TRBD1 (6 bases). This CDR3 contains 12 residues. Trimming left V 5 bases short and J 6 bases short, with 10 bases between. Germline CDR1 SGHAT, CDR2 FQNNGV. CDR3 nucleotide sequence: TGTGCCAGCAGCACCGGGACACCTGAAGCTTTCTTT. Protein sequence: CASSTGTPEAFF. Supplemented by reference TRBV11-2 and TRBJ1-1, the full variable domain reads EAGVAQSPRYKIIEKRQSVAFWCNPISGHATLYWYQQILGQGPKLLIQFQNNGVVDDSQLPKDRFSAERLKGVDSTLKIQPAKLEDSAVYLCASSTGTPEAFFGQGTRLTVV.

In regard to this clone: Other DNA sequences within the sample encode an identical CDR3. The chain combines TRBV10-2 with TRBJ2-7; no reliable D call. Germline CDR1 is WSHSY and CDR2 is SAAADI. Trimming took off 2 bases at V and 4 bases at J, with 3 bases between the two ends. This CDR3 contains 11 residues. Written as DNA, the CDR3 is TGCGCCAGCAGTGAGCGATACGAGCAGTACTTC. Translating gives CASSERYEQYF.

CDR3 residues: CASSQGSSSGAYNEQFF. The CDR3 nucleotides are TGCGCCAGCAGCCAAGGGAGTTCTAGCGGGGCCTACAATGAGCAGTTCTTC. The chain uses TRBV4-3 and TRBJ2-1; 9 bases agree with TRBD2. Germline loops: CDR1 LGHNA, CDR2 YSLEER. V gave up 1 base and J gave up 2 bases; unmatched junction bases: 6. The CDR3 consists of 17 residues.

This chain joins TRBV30 and TRBJ1-1; D is perhaps TRBD1 (5 bases). Germline V gene data show CDR1 as GTSNPN and CDR2 as SVGIG (reference sequence). The CDR3 has 13 amino acids. Trimming shortened V by 3 bases and J by 0 bases, and 8 bases separated the two germline ends. The CDR3 is CAWSWGLNTEAFF. The CDR3 DNA follows: TGTGCCTGGAGCTGGGGGTTGAACACTGAAGCTTTCTTT. The whole variable domain, remainder taken from reference TRBV30 and TRBJ1-1, is SQTIHQWPATLVQPVGSPLSLECTVEGTSNPNLYWYRQAAGRGLQLLFYSVGIGQISSEVPQNLSASRPQDRQFILSSKKLLLSDSGFYLCAWSWGLNTEAFFGQGTRLTVV.

J is TRBJ2-7 and V is TRBV27; D is ambiguous. With 0 bases removed from V and 0 bases from J, the gap between germline ends came to 12 bases. CDR3 size: 16 residues. Germline CDR1 is MNHEY and CDR2 is SMNVEV (reference sequence). The CDR3 nucleotides are TGTGCCAGCAGTTTATCAGCCGGGTCATACTCCTACGAGCAGTACTTC. Protein sequence: CASSLSAGSYSYEQYF.

This sequence joins TRBV11-2 and TRBJ2-1; TRBD2 matches at 7 bases. CDR1 is SGHAT, CDR2 FQNNGV, per germline. The CDR3 has 14 amino acids. The V and J ends lost 3 bases and 4 bases, in that order; junction bases with no gene match: 3. The CDR3: CASSLSGKYNEQFF. The CDR3 region has the DNA TGTGCCAGCAGCTTGAGCGGGAAGTACAATGAGCAGTTCTTC.

This chain links TRBV7-6 with TRBJ2-3; D is possibly TRBD2 (6 bases). The CDR3 loop spans 17 amino acids. Germline assignment: CDR1 SGHVS and CDR2 FNYEAQ. V shed 3 bases and J shed 0 bases, with 16 bases lying between them. CDR3 in amino acids: CASSFDRGELSTDTQYF. The CDR3, as DNA: TGTGCCAGCAGCTTCGACCGCGGGGAATTAAGCACAGATACGCAGTATTTT.

The chain joins TRBV9 to TRBJ1-1; 8 nucleotides agree with TRBD1. This CDR3 region has 18 residues. V lost 4 bases, J lost 0 bases, and 14 bases stayed unmatched. The V gene's germline CDR1 is SGDLS and CDR2 YYNGEE. DNA for the CDR3: TGTGCCAGCAGCTCATCCGGGACAGGATATCCGATGAACACTGAAGCTTTCTTT. Protein sequence: CASSSSGTGYPMNTEAFF.

V and J are TRBV19 and TRBJ2-6; 9 positions agree with TRBD1. The germline V gene encodes CDR1 LNHDA and CDR2 SQIVND (reference sequence). The CDR3 sequence is 17 residues long. The junction had 10 bases not matched to a gene; V was cut back by 1 base and J by 9 bases. CDR3 in amino acids: CASSIARDRVRGNVLTF. CDR3 DNA sequence: TGTGCCAGTAGTATAGCCCGGGACAGGGTTCGGGGCAACGTCCTGACTTTC.

This chain joins TRBV21-1 and TRBJ1-3; the table's D call, TRBD1, has no DNA check behind it. TRBV21-1 is described as a pseudogene. This CDR3 has 14 residues. CDR3 in amino acids: CASRKDSSGNTIYF. Written as DNA, the CDR3 is TGTGCCAGCAGGAAAGACAGCTCTGGAAACACCATATATTTT.

The chain has TRBV7-9 and TRBJ2-3; 7 nucleotides agree with TRBD1. The CDR3 sequence is 15 residues long. Germline CDR1 and CDR2: SEHNR and FQNEAQ (reference sequence). Trimming cost V 4 bases and J 1 base; bases outside gene matches: 5. This CDR3 is CASSYRGRGTDTQYF. The CDR3 bases are TGTGCCAGCAGCTACAGGGGTAGAGGCACAGATACGCAGTATTTT.

The chain combines TRBV7-6 with TRBJ2-7; D uncertain. Germline V gene data show CDR1 as SGHVS and CDR2 as FNYEAQ. The CDR3 covers 15 residues. V dropped 1 base and J dropped 4 bases, with 14 bases sitting between them. CDR3 sequence: CASSLGATVRYEQYF. CDR3 coding DNA: TGTGCCAGCAGCTTAGGAGCGACGGTTAGGTACGAGCAGTACTTC.

The chain has TRBV4-1 and TRBJ2-2; 7 bases map to TRBD1. Germline V lookup: CDR1 MGHRA, CDR2 YSYEKL. The CDR3 contains 15 residues. The junction had 3 bases not matched to a gene; V was cut back by 0 bases and J by 5 bases. The chain's CDR3 is CASSQDMGQTGELFF. The CDR3 DNA reads TGCGCCAGCAGCCAAGATATGGGACAGACCGGGGAGCTGTTTTTT.

The genes are TRBV28 and TRBJ2-1, with 7 bases fitting TRBD1. The V and J ends lost 5 bases and 6 bases, in that order; junction bases with no gene match: 10. Germline values: CDR1 MDHEN, CDR2 SYDVKM. The CDR3 has 15 residues. The CDR3 region has the DNA TGTGCCAGCAGTCCTCGACAGGGACGTACCAATGAGCAGTTCTTC. It encodes CASSPRQGRTNEQFF.

The V gene is TRBV19, the J gene TRBJ2-5, with D possibly called TRBD1 or TRBD2 (5 bases each). Looked up from germline, CDR1 is LNHDA and CDR2 is SQIVND (reference sequence). The CDR3 contains 15 residues. V gave up 4 bases and J gave up 5 bases, with 17 bases separating them. The DNA for the CDR3 is TGTGCCAGTAGTAACCCCCTTAAGGGACGGGAGACCCAGTACTTC. Encoded protein: CASSNPLKGRETQYF.

The chain joins TRBV7-9 to TRBJ2-6, with 10 bases matching TRBD1. Per germline, CDR1 SEHNR and CDR2 FQNEAQ (reference sequence). J lost 6 bases, V lost 6 bases, and 17 bases had no gene match. The CDR3 is 19 amino acids. The DNA of the CDR3 is TGTGCCAGCAGACCCGCTAGGGGGACAGGGGAACATGAGGCCAACGTCCTGACTTTC. It encodes CASRPARGTGEHEANVLTF.

This clone was detected once. V is TRBV7-8 and J is TRBJ2-7, with TRBD1 matching over 8 bases. This CDR3 spans 16 amino acids. J gave up 4 bases and V 5 bases, and 13 bases lay outside the gene matches. Per the germline V gene, CDR1 is SGHVS and CDR2 is FQNEAQ. This CDR3 reads CASSRAGGTGDYEQYF. The CDR3 bases are TGTGCCAGCAGCAGAGCTGGAGGGACAGGCGATTACGAGCAGTACTTC.

The chain uses TRBV7-6 and TRBJ2-1; TRBD1 matches at 9 bases. Germline assignment: CDR1 SGHVS and CDR2 FNYEAQ. The CDR3 is made up of 15 amino acids. The V segment lost 5 bases and the J segment 6 bases; nucleotides outside the gene matches: 8. CDR3 amino acids: CASSQRTGAANEQFF. DNA of the CDR3: TGTGCCAGCAGCCAACGGACAGGGGCAGCCAATGAGCAGTTCTTC. The full variable domain, with the rest looked up from reference TRBV7-6 and TRBJ2-1, is GAGVSQSPRYKVTKRGQDVALRCDPISGHVSLYWYRQALGQGPEFLTYFNYEAQQDKSGLPNDRFSAERPEGSISTLTIQRTEQRDSAMYRCASSQRTGAANEQFFGPGTRLTVL.